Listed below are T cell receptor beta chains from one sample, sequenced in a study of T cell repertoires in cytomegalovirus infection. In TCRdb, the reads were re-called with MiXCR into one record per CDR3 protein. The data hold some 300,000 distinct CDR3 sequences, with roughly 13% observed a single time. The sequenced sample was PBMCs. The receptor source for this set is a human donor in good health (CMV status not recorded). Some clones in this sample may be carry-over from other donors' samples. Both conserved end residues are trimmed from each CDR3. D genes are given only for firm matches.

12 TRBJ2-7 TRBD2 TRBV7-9 ASSSTSGRNEQY
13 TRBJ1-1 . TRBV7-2 ASSSQTRANTEAF
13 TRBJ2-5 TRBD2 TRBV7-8 ASRLAGGPGETQY
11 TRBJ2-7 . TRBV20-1 SAAGTSLYEQY
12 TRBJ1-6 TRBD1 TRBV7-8 ASSLELTGSPLH
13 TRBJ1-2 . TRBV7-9 ASSLSSPRAGGYT
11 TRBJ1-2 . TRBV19 ASSMQNPYGYT
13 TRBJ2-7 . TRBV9 ASSVVPGASYEQY
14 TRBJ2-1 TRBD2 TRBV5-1 ASRGLAGNSYNEQF
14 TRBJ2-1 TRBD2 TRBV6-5 ASSYKGAGGYNEQF
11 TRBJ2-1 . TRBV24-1 ATDAGDHNEQF
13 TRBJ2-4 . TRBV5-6 ASSSIEEPKNIQY
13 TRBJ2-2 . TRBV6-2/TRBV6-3 ASSSARGHTGELF
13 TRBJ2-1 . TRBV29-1 SVGGLGPSYNEQF
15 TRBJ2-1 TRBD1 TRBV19 ASMGNYRQGPYNEQF
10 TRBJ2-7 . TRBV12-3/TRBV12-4 ASSFGTSWQY
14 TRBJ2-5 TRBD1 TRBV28 ASSPPGAGGTETQY
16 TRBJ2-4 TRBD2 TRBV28 ASSLFSGRSRAKNIQY
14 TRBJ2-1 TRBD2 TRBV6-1 ASSERRGTSGDEQF
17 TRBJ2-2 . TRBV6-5 ARSGGRGRGAGNTGELF